This T cell receptor (beta chain) was captured in a study of blood T cell repertoires in COVID-19. Produced via immunoSEQ multiplex PCR; TCRdb's table is partial and in-frame only. The sample has 120,000 or so clones; around nine tenths are singletons. Germline CDR1 and CDR2: SGHRS and YFSETQ. This CDR3 region has 16 residues. The ends were cut back, 0 bases at V and 1 base at J, with 10 bases in the middle. In its sample, this clone was seen many times. The sample contains more than one DNA sequence encoding this CDR3. The sequence came from a woman between 45 and 65 years old with acute or convalescent COVID-19. This chain uses TRBV5-1 with TRBJ2-2, with a possible D match to TRBD1 (5 bases). Sequencing used peripheral blood. CDR3 sequence: CASSLAGQGNTGELFF. The CDR3 DNA reads TGCGCCAGCAGCTTGGCAGGGCAGGGGAACACCGGGGAGCTGTTTTTT.